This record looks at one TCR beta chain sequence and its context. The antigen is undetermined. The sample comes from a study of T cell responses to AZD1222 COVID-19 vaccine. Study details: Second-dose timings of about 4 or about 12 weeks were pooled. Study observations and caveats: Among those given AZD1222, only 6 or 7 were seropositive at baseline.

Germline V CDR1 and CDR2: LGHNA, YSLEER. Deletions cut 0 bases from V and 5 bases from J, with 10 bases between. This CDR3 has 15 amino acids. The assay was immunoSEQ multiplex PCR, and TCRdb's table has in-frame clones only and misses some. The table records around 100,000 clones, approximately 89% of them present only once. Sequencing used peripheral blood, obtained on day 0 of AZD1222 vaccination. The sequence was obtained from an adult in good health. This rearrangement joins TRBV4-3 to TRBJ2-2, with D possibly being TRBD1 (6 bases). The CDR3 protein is CASSQEGGGTGELFF. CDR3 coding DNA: TGCGCCAGCAGCCAAGAAGGGGGTGGGACCGGGGAGCTGTTTTTT.